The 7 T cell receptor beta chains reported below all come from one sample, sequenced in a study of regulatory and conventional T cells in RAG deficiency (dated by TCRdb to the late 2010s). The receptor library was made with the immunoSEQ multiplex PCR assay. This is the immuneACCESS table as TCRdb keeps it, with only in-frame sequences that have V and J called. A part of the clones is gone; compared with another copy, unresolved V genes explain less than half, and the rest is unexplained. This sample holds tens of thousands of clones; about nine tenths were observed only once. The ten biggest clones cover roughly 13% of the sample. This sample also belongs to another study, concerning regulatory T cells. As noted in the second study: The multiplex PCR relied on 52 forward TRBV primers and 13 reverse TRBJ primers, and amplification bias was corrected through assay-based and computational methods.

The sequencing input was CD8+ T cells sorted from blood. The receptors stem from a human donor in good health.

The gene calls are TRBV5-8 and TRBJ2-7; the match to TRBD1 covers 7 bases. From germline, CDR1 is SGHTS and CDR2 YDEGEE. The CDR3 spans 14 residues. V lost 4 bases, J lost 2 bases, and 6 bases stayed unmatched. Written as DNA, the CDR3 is TGTGCCAGCAGCCCCGGACAGGTGACCTACGAGCAGTACTTC. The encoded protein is CASSPGQVTYEQYF.

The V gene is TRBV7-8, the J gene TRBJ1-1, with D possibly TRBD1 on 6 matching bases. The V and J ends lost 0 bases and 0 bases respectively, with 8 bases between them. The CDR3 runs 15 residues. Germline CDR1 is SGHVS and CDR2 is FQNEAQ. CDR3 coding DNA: TGTGCCAGCAGCTTAGCCGGGGGCCTGAACACTGAAGCTTTCTTT. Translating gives CASSLAGGLNTEAFF.

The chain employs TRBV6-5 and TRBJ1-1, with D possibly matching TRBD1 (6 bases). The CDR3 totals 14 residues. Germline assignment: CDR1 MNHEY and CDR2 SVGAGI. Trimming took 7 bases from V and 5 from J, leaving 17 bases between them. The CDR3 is CASIQQGSRTEAFF. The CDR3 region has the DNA TGTGCCAGCATACAACAGGGATCGCGGACTGAAGCTTTCTTT.

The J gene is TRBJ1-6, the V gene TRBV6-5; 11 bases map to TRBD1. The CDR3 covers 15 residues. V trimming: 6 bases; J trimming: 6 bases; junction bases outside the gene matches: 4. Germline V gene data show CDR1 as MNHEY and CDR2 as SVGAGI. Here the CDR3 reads CASRAGQGVNSPLHF. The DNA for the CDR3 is TGTGCCAGCAGAGCGGGACAGGGGGTTAATTCACCCCTCCACTTT.

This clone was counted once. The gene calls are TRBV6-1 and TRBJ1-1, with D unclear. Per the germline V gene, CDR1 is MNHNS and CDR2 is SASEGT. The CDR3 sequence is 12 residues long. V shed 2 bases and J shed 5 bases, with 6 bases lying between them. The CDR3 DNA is TGTGCCAGCAGTGAACCTTCAACTGAAGCTTTCTTT. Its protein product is CASSEPSTEAFF.

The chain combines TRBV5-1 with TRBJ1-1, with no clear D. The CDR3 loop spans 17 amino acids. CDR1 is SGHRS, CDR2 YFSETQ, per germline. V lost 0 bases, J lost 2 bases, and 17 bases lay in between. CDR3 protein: CASSLGYRGVENTEAFF. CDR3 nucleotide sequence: TGCGCCAGCAGCTTGGGGTATCGGGGAGTCGAAAACACTGAAGCTTTCTTT.

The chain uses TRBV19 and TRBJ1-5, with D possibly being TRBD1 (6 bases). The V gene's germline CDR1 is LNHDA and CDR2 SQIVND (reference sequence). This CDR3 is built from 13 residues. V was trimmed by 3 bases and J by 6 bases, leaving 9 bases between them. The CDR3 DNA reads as TGTGCCAGTAGTATCAGGGGAGGTCAGCCCCAGCATTTT. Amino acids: CASSIRGGQPQHF.